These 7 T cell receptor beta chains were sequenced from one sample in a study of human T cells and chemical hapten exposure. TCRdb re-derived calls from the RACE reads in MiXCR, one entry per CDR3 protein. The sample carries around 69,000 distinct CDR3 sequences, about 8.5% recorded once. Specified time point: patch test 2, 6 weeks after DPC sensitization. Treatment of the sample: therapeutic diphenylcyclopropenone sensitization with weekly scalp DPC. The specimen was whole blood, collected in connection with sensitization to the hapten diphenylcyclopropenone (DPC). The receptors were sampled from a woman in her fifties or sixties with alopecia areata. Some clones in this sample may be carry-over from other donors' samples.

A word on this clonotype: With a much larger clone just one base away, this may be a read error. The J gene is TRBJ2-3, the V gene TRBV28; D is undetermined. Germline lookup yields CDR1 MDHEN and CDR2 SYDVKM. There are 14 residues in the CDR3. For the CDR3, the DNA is TGTGCCAGCAGTCCCACCCGGTTCGGACCTACGGAGTATTTT. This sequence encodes CASSPTRFGPTEYF.

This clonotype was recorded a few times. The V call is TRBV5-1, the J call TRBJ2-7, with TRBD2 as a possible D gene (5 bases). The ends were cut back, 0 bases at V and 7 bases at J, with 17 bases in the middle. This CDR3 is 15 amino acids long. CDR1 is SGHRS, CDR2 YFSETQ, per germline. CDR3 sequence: CASSLVPGQPGEQYF. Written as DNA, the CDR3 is TGCGCCAGCAGCTTGGTGCCAGGCCAACCGGGGGAGCAGTACTTC.

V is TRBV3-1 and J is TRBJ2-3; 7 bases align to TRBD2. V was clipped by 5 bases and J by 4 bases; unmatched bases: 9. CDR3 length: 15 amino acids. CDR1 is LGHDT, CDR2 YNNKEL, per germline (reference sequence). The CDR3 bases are TGTGCCAGCAGCACCTGGACTAGGTCGGCAGATACGCAGTATTTT. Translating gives CASSTWTRSADTQYF.

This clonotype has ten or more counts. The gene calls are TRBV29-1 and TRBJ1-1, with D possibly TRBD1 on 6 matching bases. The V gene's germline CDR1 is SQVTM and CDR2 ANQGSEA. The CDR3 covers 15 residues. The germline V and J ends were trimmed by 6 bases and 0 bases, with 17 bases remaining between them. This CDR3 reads CSVVPTGFMNTEAFF. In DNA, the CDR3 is TGCAGCGTGGTCCCCACAGGGTTTATGAACACTGAAGCTTTCTTT.

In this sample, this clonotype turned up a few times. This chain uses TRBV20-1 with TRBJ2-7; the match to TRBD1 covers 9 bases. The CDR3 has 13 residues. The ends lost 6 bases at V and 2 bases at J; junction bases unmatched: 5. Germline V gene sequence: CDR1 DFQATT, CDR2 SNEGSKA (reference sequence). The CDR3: CSATDRGPYEQYF. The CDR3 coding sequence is TGCAGTGCGACGGACAGGGGACCCTACGAGCAGTACTTC.

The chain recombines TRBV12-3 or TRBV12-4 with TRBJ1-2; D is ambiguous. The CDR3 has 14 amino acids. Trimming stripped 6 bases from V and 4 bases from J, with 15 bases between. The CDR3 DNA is TGTGCCAGCAGCCCCAGTATCGCGAGCTATGGCTACACCTTC. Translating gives CASSPSIASYGYTF.

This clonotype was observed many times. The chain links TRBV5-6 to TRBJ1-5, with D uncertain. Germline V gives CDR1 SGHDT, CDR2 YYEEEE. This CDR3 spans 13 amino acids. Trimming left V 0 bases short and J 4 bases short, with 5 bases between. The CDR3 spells CASSLGVNQPQHF. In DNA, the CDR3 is TGTGCCAGCAGCTTGGGGGTAAATCAGCCCCAGCATTTT. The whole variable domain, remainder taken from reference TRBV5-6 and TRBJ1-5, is DAGVTQSPTHLIKTRGQQVTLRCSPKSGHDTVSWYQQALGQGPQFIFQYYEEEERQRGNFPDRFSGHQFPNYSSELNVNALLLGDSALYLCASSLGVNQPQHFGDGTRLSIL.